The sequence of this T cell receptor (beta chain) was determined in a study of shared T cell receptors in the human thymus. CDR3 length: 14 amino acids. Germline lookup yields CDR1 MNHEY and CDR2 SMNVEV (reference sequence). With 5 bases clipped from V and 6 bases from J, the junction kept 6 bases outside the gene matches. Clones were sequenced by immunoSEQ multiplex PCR, and TCRdb holds only the in-frame ones, with some missing. The table records hundreds of thousands of clones, approximately 87% of them present only once. The sample was also reused in another study, on human thymus T cells. That source reports: Thymic material originated from resections removed in the course of corrective heart surgery. Both thymic and peripheral blood repertoires showed apparently biased V and J usage. Thymic repertoires from unrelated individuals overlapped highly, related research reported.

The sequence derives from a boy in the first two years of life with a congenital heart defect. The sample consisted of thymocytes. This chain uses TRBV27 with TRBJ1-2; TRBD1 matches at 10 bases. The DNA for the CDR3 is TGTGCCAGCAGTACGGACAGGGGGGTGGATGGCTACACCTTC. This codes for CASSTDRGVDGYTF.